This T cell receptor beta chain appears in the sequencing data of a study of cytomegalovirus exposure and HLA in healthy donors. Findings and caveats of the study: For most TCR sequences rarity was the rule, although some public TCRs occurred in many donors.

Points on this clone: Antigen: not known.

Clones were read by immunoSEQ multiplex PCR, and TCRdb kept only the in-frame ones, dropping some. The sample has under 200,000 clones, under 95% seen once. This CDR3 has 17 amino acids. From germline, CDR1 is GTSNPN and CDR2 SVGIG (reference sequence). V was cut by 0 bases and J by 4 bases, with 21 bases left in between. This receptor was obtained from a woman younger than 30 in good health and CMV-seropositive. J is TRBJ1-1 and V is TRBV30; D may be TRBD1 (6 bases). The specimen sequenced was PBMCs. DNA of the CDR3: TGTGCCTGGAGTGTACAGGGCCGGGCCAGCCGGGGCACTGAAGCTTTCTTT. Its protein is CAWSVQGRASRGTEAFF.